This T cell receptor (beta chain) was sequenced for a study of T cell repertoires in cytomegalovirus infection. V gave up 0 bases and J gave up 2 bases, with 20 bases separating them. Germline CDR1 LGHDT, CDR2 YNNKEL (reference sequence). This CDR3 has 19 residues. This clonotype was counted between two and nine times. Its cognate antigen is unknown. MiXCR, run by TCRdb on the reads, gives a single entry per CDR3 protein. Counted here are 150,000 to 200,000 distinct CDR3 sequences, under 30% occurring once; the ten biggest clones make up 30% to 35%. Study results and limitations: The study found HLA-C-restricted CMV-specific TCR beta clonotypes dominating the ex vivo response. Adding up the frequency of public TCR beta families identified people who carried CMV plus the relevant HLA.

The chain has TRBV3-1 and TRBJ2-1; D gene ambiguous. The sequencing input was PBMCs. The sequence was collected from a human donor in good health (CMV status not recorded). Some clones in this sample may be carry-over from other donors' samples. CDR3 in DNA: TGTGCCAGCAGCCAAGATATGGCCCCGTGGGGTTACACCTACAATGAGCAGTTCTTC. As protein: CASSQDMAPWGYTYNEQFF.